This TCR beta chain was documented in a study of molecular identifiers for immune sequencing clone quantification. Broader study findings: Spiked TCR RNA from one Jurkat cell reportedly showed up when mixed among over 900,000 naive cells.

This clonotype was recorded at least ten times. Its antigen is unidentified. The ends lost 6 bases at V and 6 bases at J; junction bases unmatched: 11. The germline V gene encodes CDR1 SNHLY and CDR2 FYNNEI. This CDR3 spans 15 amino acids. Input for naive CD8 libraries was roughly 20,000 to 1,000,000 sorted cells; the RNA fraction used was 10%, 30% or 50%. CD8+CD4-CCR7+CD45RA+ cells were sorted as naive CD8 T cells. The bulk TCR libraries were made with methods described before and with listed TCR primers. One entry per CDR3 protein results from TCRdb running MiXCR on the PCR reads. The table records about 510,000 distinct CDR3 sequences, 25% of them present only once.

The source is a human donor in good health. Some libraries in this study had Jurkat cell RNA spiked in. The chain employs TRBV2 and TRBJ2-3; 8 nucleotides match TRBD1. What was sequenced was naive CD8+ T cells from blood, with Jurkat cell RNA spiked in. This sample's subset: FACS-sorted CD8+CD4-CCR7+CD45RA+ naive T cells. Here the CDR3 reads CASSRTGPRLDTQYF. The DNA of the CDR3 is TGTGCCAGCAGCCGGACAGGGCCGAGGTTGGATACGCAGTATTTT.